This TCR beta chain is drawn from a study of STAT5B mutations in CD4+ large granular lymphocyte leukemia. At the level of the study: Among healthy donors, a particular HLA allele went with more CDR3 'QG' motifs. Study observations and caveats: Compared with healthy controls (2/35), patient top clones favored TRBV06 (8/27). Higher CD4+ than CD8+ T-LGLL clonality might reflect small sample size.

As to this clone: The antigen remains undetermined.

Sequencing used immunoSEQ multiplex PCR; TCRdb keeps in-frame clones, though not all of them. This sample yields approximately 32,000 clones, of which around 72% are seen a single time; 1.5% to 2% belongs to the top ten. This CDR3 spans 15 amino acids. V lost 3 bases and J lost 0, with 10 bases in between. From germline, CDR1 is SGHDT and CDR2 YYEEEE. Sequences were obtained from CD4+ T cells from blood buffy coats. The TCR originated in a human donor in good health. V usage is TRBV5-6 and J usage is TRBJ1-3; the D gene is possibly TRBD1 (5 bases). CDR3 bases: TGTGCCAGCAGCTGGGCAGGGAGCTCTGGAAACACCATATATTTT. Its protein product is CASSWAGSSGNTIYF.